A single sample is the source of the 20 T cell receptor beta chains below, sequenced in a study of cytomegalovirus exposure and HLA in healthy donors. Sequencing used immunoSEQ multiplex PCR; TCRdb keeps in-frame clones, though not all of them. This table holds approximately 160,000 clones, about 89% found once. The sequencing input was PBMCs. These receptors originate from a woman aged 18-29 years in good health and CMV-seropositive.

The chain combines TRBV4-2 with TRBJ2-2; a weak D match, TRBD2 (7 bases). The V end lost 4 bases, the J end lost 2 bases, and 17 bases lay between the germline ends. This CDR3 has 17 residues. CDR1 is LGHNA and CDR2 is YNFKEQ in the germline V gene. The CDR3 coding sequence is TGTGCCAGCAGCCCACGGGGGGCCGGCACTAACACCGGGGAGCTGTTTTTT. This encodes CASSPRGAGTNTGELFF.

The chain employs TRBV2 and TRBJ2-3; a weak D match, TRBD1 (6 bases). The V gene lost 6 bases and the J gene lost 4 bases, with 11 bases spanning the gap. Germline V gene data show CDR1 as SNHLY and CDR2 as FYNNEI. The CDR3 is 13 residues long. The CDR3 region has the DNA TGTGCCAGCAGAACAGGGTGGGCAGATACGCAGTATTTT. Its protein product is CASRTGWADTQYF.

The chain joins TRBV19 to TRBJ2-3, with 11 bases aligning to TRBD2. The junction had 4 bases not matched to a gene; V was cut back by 6 bases and J by 2 bases. CDR1 and CDR2 from the germline V gene are LNHDA and SQIVND (reference sequence). This CDR3 contains 15 residues. The CDR3 nucleotides are TGTGCCAGTAGCCCGGGACTAGCGGACACAGATACGCAGTATTTT. Its protein is CASSPGLADTDTQYF.

This clone was recorded only once. The V gene is TRBV5-1, the J gene TRBJ1-5; D is perhaps TRBD1 (6 bases). The germline V and J ends were trimmed by 0 bases and 8 bases, with 9 bases remaining between them. The CDR3 covers 13 residues. Germline loops: CDR1 SGHRS, CDR2 YFSETQ. The CDR3 spells CASSLEGVEPQHF. DNA of the CDR3: TGCGCCAGCAGCTTGGAGGGGGTTGAGCCCCAGCATTTT.

V gene TRBV7-8 combines with J gene TRBJ2-5, with 15 positions matching TRBD2. V was pared by 5 bases and J by 4 bases, with 5 bases of the junction left unmatched. CDR3 length: 16 amino acids. The V gene's germline CDR1 is SGHVS and CDR2 FQNEAQ. CDR3 amino acids: CASSKTGLAGGETQYF. The CDR3, as DNA: TGTGCCAGCAGCAAAACGGGACTAGCGGGAGGAGAGACCCAGTACTTC.

V is TRBV29-1 and J is TRBJ2-1; 8 nucleotides match TRBD2. The germline CDR1 and CDR2 sequences are SQVTM and ANQGSEA. V shed 3 bases and J 4 bases; nucleotides not matched to a gene: 5. The CDR3 is 14 residues long. The CDR3 reads CSVDFGGGYNEQFF. DNA of the CDR3: TGCAGCGTTGATTTCGGCGGGGGGTACAATGAGCAGTTCTTC.

This chain uses TRBV19 with TRBJ2-2; TRBD2 agrees at 9 bases. Germline CDR1 is LNHDA and CDR2 is SQIVND (reference sequence). The CDR3 is 15 residues long. Written as DNA, the CDR3 is TGTGCAGGCCCGGCGGGAGGGCGGATGGCCGGGGAGCTGTTTTTT. Translating gives CAGPAGGRMAGELFF.

The V and J genes are TRBV5-5 and TRBJ2-7, with D possibly TRBD2 on 5 matching bases. CDR3 size: 17 residues. Trimming removed 3 bases from V and 3 bases from J, with 22 bases in between. Germline lookup yields CDR1 SGHKS and CDR2 YYEKEE (reference sequence). In DNA form, the CDR3 reads TGTGCCAGCAGCTCCAGAGTTTCTAGCCCGAGAGGCTACGAGCAGTACTTC. Protein: CASSSRVSSPRGYEQYF.

The chain joins TRBV27 to TRBJ2-7; 9 bases agree with TRBD2. The V segment lost 4 bases and the J segment 0 bases; nucleotides outside the gene matches: 7. The CDR3 sequence is 16 residues long. The germline V gene encodes CDR1 MNHEY and CDR2 SMNVEV (reference sequence). For the CDR3, the DNA is TGTGCCAGCAGTTCACCCAGCGGGAGGACCTCCTACGAGCAGTACTTC. Its protein product is CASSSPSGRTSYEQYF.

The gene calls are TRBV7-8 and TRBJ1-1; TRBD1 agrees at 7 bases. Germline CDR1 and CDR2: SGHVS and FQNEAQ. The CDR3 sequence is 15 residues long. V was clipped by 3 bases and J by 9 bases; unmatched bases: 13. CDR3 in DNA: TGTGCCAGCAGCTTGGGGACAGACGTCAAAGTAAAAGCTTTCTTT. Its translation: CASSLGTDVKVKAFF.

This clone showed up just once. This chain connects TRBV5-4 to TRBJ2-2; 9 bases line up with TRBD1. CDR1 SGHNT and CDR2 YYREEE come from the germline V gene (reference sequence). This CDR3 has 15 residues. J was trimmed by 0 bases and V by 4 bases; bases with no gene match: 1. The CDR3 spells CASSGTGSNTGELFF. The CDR3 DNA reads TGTGCCAGCAGCGGGACAGGGTCGAACACCGGGGAGCTGTTTTTT.

This clone occurred once. The chain links TRBV9 to TRBJ1-2; possibly TRBD1 for D (6 bases). Germline V gene sequence: CDR1 SGDLS, CDR2 YYNGEE. V was pared by 0 bases and J by 6 bases, with 9 bases between. CDR3 length: 13 amino acids. The DNA of the CDR3 is TGTGCCAGCAGCGTAGAACAGGGAAATGGCTACACCTTC. It is translated as CASSVEQGNGYTF.

The chain recombines TRBV7-7 with TRBJ2-5, with 14 nucleotides matching TRBD2. V shed 5 bases, J shed 5 bases, and the junction held 10 bases outside the gene matches. The CDR3 is 17 residues long. CDR1 and CDR2 (germline): SSHAT, FNYEAQ (reference sequence). CDR3 amino acids: CASSPGLAGVVRETQYF. The CDR3 region has the DNA TGTGCCAGCAGCCCGGGACTAGCGGGGGTGGTTAGGGAGACCCAGTACTTC.

The chain uses TRBV28 and TRBJ2-7; TRBD2 matches at 11 bases. V lost 5 bases to trimming and J lost 4 bases; unmatched junction nucleotides: 7. This CDR3 is built from 15 residues. The V gene's germline CDR1 is MDHEN and CDR2 SYDVKM. This chain's CDR3 is CASSLPTSGEYEQYF. As DNA, the CDR3 is TGTGCCAGCAGTCTCCCGACTAGCGGGGAATACGAGCAGTACTTC.

The chain is built from TRBV7-6 and TRBJ2-1, with TRBD2 matching 11 bases. J gave up 6 bases and V 0 bases, and 4 bases lay outside the gene matches. CDR3 length: 16 amino acids. Germline assignment: CDR1 SGHVS and CDR2 FNYEAQ. In nucleotides, the CDR3 is TGTGCCAGCAGCTTAGCTAGCGGGGGGGTAATCAATGAGCAGTTCTTC. Residues: CASSLASGGVINEQFF. Full variable domain (remainder filled in from reference TRBV7-6 and TRBJ2-1): GAGVSQSPRYKVTKRGQDVALRCDPISGHVSLYWYRQALGQGPEFLTYFNYEAQQDKSGLPNDRFSAERPEGSISTLTIQRTEQRDSAMYRCASSLASGGVINEQFFGPGTRLTVL.

In this sample, this clone turned up once. The chain joins TRBV5-4 to TRBJ2-7, with 10 bases aligning to TRBD2. J was trimmed by 4 bases and V by 3 bases; bases with no gene match: 10. The CDR3 is 16 amino acids. CDR1 is SGHNT, CDR2 YYREEE, per germline (reference sequence). This CDR3 is CASSSKGTSDGYEQYF. CDR3 DNA: TGTGCCAGCAGCTCCAAAGGGACTAGCGATGGGTACGAGCAGTACTTC.

This chain links TRBV9 with TRBJ1-5; a possible D gene is TRBD1 (6 bases). V lost 0 bases and J 6 bases, leaving 13 bases between the germline ends. The CDR3 contains 15 residues. From germline, CDR1 is SGDLS and CDR2 YYNGEE. In DNA, the CDR3 is TGTGCCAGCAGCGTAGGTGTAGGGGGAACTCAGCCCCAGCATTTT. Translated, it gives CASSVGVGGTQPQHF.

This sequence joins TRBV27 and TRBJ2-2; weak D call: TRBD1 (6 bases). Trimming removed 3 bases from V and 2 bases from J, with 13 bases in between. This CDR3 is 16 amino acids long. Per germline, CDR1 MNHEY and CDR2 SMNVEV (reference sequence). The CDR3 reads CASSFFRGFNTGELFF. The CDR3 DNA reads as TGTGCCAGCAGTTTTTTCAGGGGATTCAACACCGGGGAGCTGTTTTTT.

The gene calls are TRBV10-1 and TRBJ2-7; D uncertain. This CDR3 has 18 amino acids. Germline CDR1 is WNHNN and CDR2 is SYGVQD (reference sequence). Trimming cost V 0 bases and J 0 bases, with 18 bases left between them. Here the CDR3 reads CASSESDTRLSHSYEQYF. The CDR3, as DNA: TGCGCCAGCAGTGAGTCAGATACCAGGCTTAGTCACTCCTACGAGCAGTACTTC.

This clone has just one count. The gene calls are TRBV6-5 and TRBJ2-7, with 12 bases aligning to TRBD2. J lost 4 bases, V lost 4 bases, and 8 bases had no gene match. The CDR3 covers 16 residues. Germline assignment: CDR1 MNHEY and CDR2 SVGAGI. CDR3: CASSLSTSGRSYEQYF. The CDR3 DNA is TGTGCCAGCAGTTTATCAACTAGCGGGAGGTCATACGAGCAGTACTTC.